This T cell receptor beta chain came from a study of T cells in Graves' hyperthyroidism and ophthalmopathy. About the study: Specimen type is peripheral blood, collected at initial diagnosis prior to any treatment.

This clonotype turned up a few times. Amplification yielded TCR beta CDR3 regions, with RNA transcripts as the source. RT-PCR in the first round (using the HTBI primer set) targeted the TCR CDR3. One entry per CDR3 protein, called by TCRdb with MiXCR from the multiplex PCR reads. The sample lists about 720,000 distinct CDR3 sequences, around 20% seen once, with roughly 17% in the top ten. Deletions cut 6 bases from V and 8 bases from J, with 16 bases between. Germline V lookup: CDR1 MNHNS, CDR2 SASEGT. This CDR3 has 14 residues. The chain recombines TRBV6-1 with TRBJ2-2; tentative D call: TRBD2 (6 bases). Material for sequencing was blood. The receptor's source is a woman between 50 and 59 years old with Graves' hyperthyroidism that later progressed to Graves' ophthalmopathy. CDR3 loop: CASRAAGSTGELFF. The CDR3 DNA reads TGTGCCAGCAGGGCGGCGGGAAGCACGGGGGAGCTGTTTTTT.